The entry below describes one TCR beta chain. Its antigen is unidentified. The sample is drawn from a study of shared clonotypes between healthy human individuals. The table came from immunoSEQ multiplex PCR; TCRdb's copy has only in-frame clones and leaves some out. In the table there are about 510,000 clones, 90% to 97% of which are singletons. Study-level findings and limits: It was only blood that was sampled, and tissue repertoires likely differ.

The germline V gene encodes CDR1 SNHLY and CDR2 FYNNEI. The CDR3 is 17 amino acids. Germline trimming cut 5 bases from V and 4 bases from J; bases unmatched to any gene: 16. The receptor comes from a woman younger than 45 in good health. Sequencing was done on a sample of naive CD4+ T cells sorted from blood. Stated subset: CD45RA+ positively selected. The chain employs TRBV2 and TRBJ1-1; 7 bases are a match to TRBD1. The CDR3 sequence: CASSTRQGSWGGTEAFF. Here the CDR3 DNA reads TGTGCCAGCAGTACGAGACAGGGAAGTTGGGGTGGCACTGAAGCTTTCTTT.